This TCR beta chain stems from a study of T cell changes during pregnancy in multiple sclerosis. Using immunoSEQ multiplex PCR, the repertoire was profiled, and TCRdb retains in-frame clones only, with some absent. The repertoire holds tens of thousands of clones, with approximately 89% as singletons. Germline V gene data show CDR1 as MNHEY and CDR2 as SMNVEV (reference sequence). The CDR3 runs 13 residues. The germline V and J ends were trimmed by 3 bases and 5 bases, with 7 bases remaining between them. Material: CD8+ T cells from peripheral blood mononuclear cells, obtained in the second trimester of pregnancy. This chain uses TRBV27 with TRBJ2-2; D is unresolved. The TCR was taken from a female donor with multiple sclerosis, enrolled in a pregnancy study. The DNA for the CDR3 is TGTGCCAGCAGTTTGTGGCCGACCGGGGAGCTGTTTTTT. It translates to CASSLWPTGELFF.